This T cell receptor beta chain was documented in a study of shared clonotypes between healthy human individuals. Positively selected for CCR7, the CD45RO-negative cells used as naive CD8 cells excluded terminally differentiated effector memory CD45RA+ cells. Using immunoSEQ multiplex PCR, the repertoire was profiled, and TCRdb retains in-frame clones only, with some absent. The repertoire holds nearly 2 million clones, with roughly 94% as singletons. About this clone itself: Its antigen is as yet unknown.

Per the germline V gene, CDR1 is SGDLS and CDR2 is YYNGEE. V shed 4 bases and J 7 bases; nucleotides not matched to a gene: 18. The CDR3 is 17 residues long. Regarding the study as a whole: Clonotypes that were shared across a few donors made up about 4.5% of naive CD4 clonotypes.

The chain links TRBV9 to TRBJ2-7; 9 nucleotides line up with TRBD1. The TCR originated in a man aged 18 to 29 in good health. Sequenced: naive CD8+ T cells sorted from blood. Written as DNA, the CDR3 is TGTGCCAGCAGCCCTCGAGAGGGACAGGGCTTAAGTGGGGAGCAGTACTTC. Translated: CASSPREGQGLSGEQYF. The whole variable domain, filled in from reference TRBV9 and TRBJ2-7, reads DSGVTQTPKHLITATGQRVTLRCSPRSGDLSVYWYQQSLDQGLQFLIQYYNGEERAKGNILERFSAQQFPDLHSELNLSSLELGDSALYFCASSPREGQGLSGEQYFGPGTRLTVT.